This T cell receptor (beta chain) was obtained from a study of T cell responses to AZD1222 COVID-19 vaccine. TCRdb keeps only in-frame clones here, not all; method: immunoSEQ multiplex PCR. Among 70,000 to 95,000 clones listed, approximately 87% were seen once. The CDR3 is 14 amino acids. The J segment lost 7 bases and the V segment lost 1 base, leaving 4 bases of the junction unmatched. Germline V gives CDR1 MDHEN, CDR2 SYDVKM. This clone was counted once. Its target is unknown. Study-wide results and limits: Targeting of unmutated variant regions was reportedly seen in nearly half of spike-specific TCRs. With dominance at 160-218 and 743-854, vaccine-associated CD4 TCRs spanned spike.

The clonotype originates from an adult in good health. The chain joins TRBV28 to TRBJ1-5; 7 bases fit TRBD1. This material consisted of peripheral blood, taken on day 0 of MenACWY control vaccination. Written as DNA, the CDR3 is TGTGCCAGCAGTTTATTTCAGGGACAGCAGCCCCAGCATTTT. Protein sequence: CASSLFQGQQPQHF.